Sequencing of this T cell receptor (beta chain) was carried out in a study of blood T cell repertoires in COVID-19. Study background: Samples representing acute and convalescent COVID-19 were sourced from the United States, Italy and Spain. PBMCs, B-cell-depleted T cells, or T cells provided the cDNA or gDNA that made up the material.

In germline, CDR1 is SGHTS, CDR2 YDEGEE. V lost 3 bases to trimming and J lost 9 bases; unmatched junction nucleotides: 1. The CDR3 has 12 residues. Per the original methods: For nucleated cells, counts were estimated from reference gene primer amplification. Sequencing was performed with immunoSEQ multiplex PCR; in TCRdb, only in-frame clones are kept and a portion is missing. The D gene and trimming were derived from the DNA, and the V and J assignments and clone size from that table. The data hold 77,000 or so clones, with around three quarters observed a single time. This chain joins TRBV5-8 and TRBJ2-3; 10 nucleotides agree with TRBD1. The specimen sequenced was peripheral blood. The receptor's source is an elderly woman with active or convalescent COVID-19. The CDR3 DNA follows: TGTGCCAGCAGCTGGGACAGGGGAACGCAGTATTTT. As protein: CASSWDRGTQYF. The full variable domain, its missing parts supplied by reference TRBV5-8 and TRBJ2-3, is EAGVTQSPTHLIKTRGQQATLRCSPISGHTSVYWYQQALGLGLQFLLWYDEGEERNRGNFPPRFSGRQFPNYSSELNVNALELEDSALYLCASSWDRGTQYFGPGTRLTVL.